This T cell receptor beta chain was captured in a study of breast tumors, draining lymph nodes, adjacent tissues. J lost 7 bases, V lost 5 bases, and 0 bases had no gene match. In germline, CDR1 is DFQATT, CDR2 SNEGSKA (reference sequence). The CDR3 runs to 10 residues. Axillary draining lymph nodes of breast cancer patients supplied the node samples. At least ten counts were recorded for this clonotype. TCRdb reprocessed the multiplex PCR reads with MiXCR, giving one entry per CDR3 protein. The table lists approximately 210,000 distinct CDR3 sequences, roughly 32% of them singletons, with roughly 1.5% in the top ten.

This TCR came from a female donor with breast cancer. Some clones in this sample may be carry-over from other donors' samples. The sequencing sample was made of axillary lymph node tissue. The chain has TRBV20-1 and TRBJ1-1; 8 bases match TRBD1. This CDR3 is CSADRGEAFF. Here the CDR3 DNA reads TGCAGTGCTGACAGGGGTGAAGCTTTCTTT.